The sequence of this T cell receptor beta chain was determined in a study of control samples from healthy donors and cancer patients. Germline CDR1 is LNHDA and CDR2 is SQIVND (reference sequence). V was clipped by 4 bases and J by 0 bases, with 16 bases between them. The CDR3 length is 17 residues. Data came from immunoSEQ multiplex PCR; TCRdb stores just in-frame clones and leaves some out. The sample lists approximately 140,000 clones, roughly 92% seen once, with around 11% in the top ten. The sequenced material came from blood. The origin of this receptor is a man aged 25 to 40 in good health. The chain is built from TRBV19 and TRBJ2-1, with D perhaps TRBD1 (5 bases). CDR3 sequence (DNA): TGTGCCAGTAGTAAAAGGGGCCAGGTAAGCTCCTACAATGAGCAGTTCTTC. This translates into CASSKRGQVSSYNEQFF. Based on the CDR3 plus reference TRBV19 and TRBJ2-1, the full variable domain is DGGITQSPKYLFRKEGQNVTLSCEQNLNHDAMYWYRQDPGQGLRLIYYSQIVNDFQKGDIAEGYSVSREKKESFPLTVTSAQKNPTAFYLCASSKRGQVSSYNEQFFGPGTRLTVL.